Below, one TCR beta chain is given with its context. The germline V gene has CDR1 MNHEY and CDR2 SMNVEV (reference sequence). V lost 3 bases to trimming and J lost 5 bases; unmatched junction nucleotides: 3. The CDR3 spans 15 residues. The data stem from a study of shared clonotypes between healthy human individuals. Assay used: immunoSEQ multiplex PCR; TCRdb lists only in-frame clones, some missing. Altogether 950,000 to 1,100,000 clones are present, about 70% being singletons, with the ten largest covering approximately 1.5%. In the CD4+ fraction, cells were divided into CD45RA+ naive and CD45RA-negative memory subsets.

This receptor was identified in a man between 18 and 35 years old in good health. The chain joins TRBV27 to TRBJ1-4, with TRBD1 matching over 10 bases. The specimen sequenced was memory CD4+ T cells sorted from blood. As to subset: CD45RA-negative fraction. The CDR3 protein is CASSFWDRGNEKLFF. The CDR3 region has the DNA TGTGCCAGCAGTTTTTGGGACAGGGGCAATGAAAAACTGTTTTTT.